Given below is one T cell receptor (beta chain) in context. The PCR ran on 60 Vbeta and 13 Jbeta primers. Generated by immunoSEQ multiplex PCR, the TCRdb table keeps only in-frame clones and is missing some. The sample includes fewer than 100,000 clones, 78% seen only once; the top ten take approximately 4%. The sample is drawn from a study of cytomegalovirus exposure and HLA in healthy donors. This CDR3 comprises 14 residues. Trimming left V 7 bases short and J 7 bases short, with 19 bases between. Germline V CDR1 and CDR2: SGHAT, FQNNGV. The chain joins TRBV11-2 to TRBJ2-5; D possibly corresponds to TRBD2 (7 bases). The sample taken for sequencing was PBMCs. The TCR was taken from a male donor in good health and CMV-seropositive. CDR3 in amino acids: CASTALRGGSTQYF. As DNA, the CDR3 is TGTGCCAGCACCGCTCTTAGGGGGGGATCGACCCAGTACTTC.